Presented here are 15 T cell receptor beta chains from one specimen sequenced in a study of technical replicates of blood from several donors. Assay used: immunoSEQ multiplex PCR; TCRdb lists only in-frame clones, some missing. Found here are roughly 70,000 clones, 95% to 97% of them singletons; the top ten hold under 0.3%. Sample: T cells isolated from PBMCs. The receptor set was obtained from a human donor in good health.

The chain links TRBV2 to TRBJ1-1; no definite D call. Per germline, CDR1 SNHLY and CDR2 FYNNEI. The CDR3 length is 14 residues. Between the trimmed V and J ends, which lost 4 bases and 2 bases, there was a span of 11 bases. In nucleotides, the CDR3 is TGTGCCAGCAGTGGGAGGTGGGGTAACACTGAAGCTTTCTTT. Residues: CASSGRWGNTEAFF.

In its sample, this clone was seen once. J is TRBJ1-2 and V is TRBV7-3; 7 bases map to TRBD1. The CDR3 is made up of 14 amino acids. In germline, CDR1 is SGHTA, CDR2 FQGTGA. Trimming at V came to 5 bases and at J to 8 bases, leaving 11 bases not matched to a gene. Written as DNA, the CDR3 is TGTGCCAGCAGCCCTGCCTCAGGGGGAAACGGCTACACCTTC. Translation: CASSPASGGNGYTF.

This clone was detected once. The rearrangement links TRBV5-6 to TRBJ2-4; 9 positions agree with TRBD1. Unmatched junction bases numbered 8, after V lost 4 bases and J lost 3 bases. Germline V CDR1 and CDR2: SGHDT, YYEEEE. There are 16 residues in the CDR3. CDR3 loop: CASSPDRGSGKNIQYF. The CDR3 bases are TGTGCCAGCAGCCCCGACAGGGGGTCGGGCAAAAACATTCAGTACTTC.

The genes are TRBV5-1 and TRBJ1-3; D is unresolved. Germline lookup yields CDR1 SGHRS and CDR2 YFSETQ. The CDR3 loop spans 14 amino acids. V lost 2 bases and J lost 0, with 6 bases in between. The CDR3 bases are TGCGCCAGCAGCTTCCGGGACTCTGGAAACACCATATATTTT. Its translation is CASSFRDSGNTIYF.

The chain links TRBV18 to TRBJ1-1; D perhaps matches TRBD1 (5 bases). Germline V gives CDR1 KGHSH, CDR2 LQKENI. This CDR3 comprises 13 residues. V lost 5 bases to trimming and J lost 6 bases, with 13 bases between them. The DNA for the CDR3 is TGTGCCAGCTCAGCAAACAGGTTTGCTGAAGCTTTCTTT. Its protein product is CASSANRFAEAFF.

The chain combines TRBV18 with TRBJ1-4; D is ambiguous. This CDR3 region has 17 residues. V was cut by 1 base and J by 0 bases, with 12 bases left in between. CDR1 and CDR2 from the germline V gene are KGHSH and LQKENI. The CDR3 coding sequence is TGTGCCAGCTCACCACTTACGGGGATTGCAACTAATGAAAAACTGTTTTTT. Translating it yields CASSPLTGIATNEKLFF.

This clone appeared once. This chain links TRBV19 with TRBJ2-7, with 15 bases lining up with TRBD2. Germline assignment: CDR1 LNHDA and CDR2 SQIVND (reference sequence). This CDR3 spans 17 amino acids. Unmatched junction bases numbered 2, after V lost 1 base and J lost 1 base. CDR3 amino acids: CASSIGGLAGGSYEQYF. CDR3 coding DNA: TGTGCCAGTAGTATAGGTGGACTAGCGGGAGGGTCCTACGAGCAGTACTTC.

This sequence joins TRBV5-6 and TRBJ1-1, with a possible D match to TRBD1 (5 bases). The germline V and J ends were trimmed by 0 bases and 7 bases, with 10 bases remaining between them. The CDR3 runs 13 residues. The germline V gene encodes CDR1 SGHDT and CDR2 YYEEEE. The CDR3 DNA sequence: TGTGCCAGCAGCTTGGGGACATTTCATGAAGCTTTCTTT. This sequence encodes CASSLGTFHEAFF.

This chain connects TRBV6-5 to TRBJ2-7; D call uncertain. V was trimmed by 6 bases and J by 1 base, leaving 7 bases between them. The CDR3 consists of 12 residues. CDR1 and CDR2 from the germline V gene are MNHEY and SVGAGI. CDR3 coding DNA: TGTGCCAGCAGCCCCAATTCCTACGAGCAGTACTTC. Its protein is CASSPNSYEQYF.

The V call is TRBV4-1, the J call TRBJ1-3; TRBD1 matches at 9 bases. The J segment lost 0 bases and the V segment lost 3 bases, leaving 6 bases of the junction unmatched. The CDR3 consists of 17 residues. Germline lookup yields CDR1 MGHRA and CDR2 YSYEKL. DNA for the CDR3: TGCGCCAGCAGCCAGTACCGGGACAGGGACTCTGGAAACACCATATATTTT. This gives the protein CASSQYRDRDSGNTIYF.

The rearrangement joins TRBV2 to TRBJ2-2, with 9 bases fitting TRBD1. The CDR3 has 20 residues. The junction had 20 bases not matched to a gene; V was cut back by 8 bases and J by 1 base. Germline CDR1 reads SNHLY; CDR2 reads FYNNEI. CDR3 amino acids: CASCYLLGTGNLENTGELFF. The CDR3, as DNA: TGTGCCAGCTGTTACCTTCTTGGGACAGGGAACTTAGAGAACACCGGGGAGCTGTTTTTT.

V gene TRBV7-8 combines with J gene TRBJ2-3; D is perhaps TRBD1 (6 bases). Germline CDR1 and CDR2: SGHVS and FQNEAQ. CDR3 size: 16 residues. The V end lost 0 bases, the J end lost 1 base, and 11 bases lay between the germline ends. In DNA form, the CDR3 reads TGTGCCAGCAGCTTAGCGGCAGGGGAAGGCACAGATACGCAGTATTTT. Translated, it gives CASSLAAGEGTDTQYF.

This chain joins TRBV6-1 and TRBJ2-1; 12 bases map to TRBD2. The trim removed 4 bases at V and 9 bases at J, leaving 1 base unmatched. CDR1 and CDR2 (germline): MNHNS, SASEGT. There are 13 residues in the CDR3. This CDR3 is CASSASGRVEQFF. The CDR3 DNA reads TGTGCCAGCAGTGCTAGCGGGAGGGTTGAGCAGTTCTTC.

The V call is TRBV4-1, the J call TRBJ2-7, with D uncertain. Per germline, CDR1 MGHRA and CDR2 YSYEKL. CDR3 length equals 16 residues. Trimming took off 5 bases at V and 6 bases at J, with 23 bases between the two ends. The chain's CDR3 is CASSENGLLSLPEQYF. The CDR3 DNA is TGCGCCAGCAGCGAGAACGGTCTGCTATCGTTACCCGAGCAGTACTTC.

As DNA, the CDR3 is TGTGCCAGCAGTTTACAGGGCTACGAGCAGTACTTC. Translating it yields CASSLQGYEQYF. The chain is built from TRBV28 and TRBJ2-7, with a possible D match to TRBD1 (5 bases). The CDR3 has 12 amino acids. Looked up from germline, CDR1 is MDHEN and CDR2 is SYDVKM. V was trimmed by 2 bases and J by 3 bases, leaving 5 bases between them.